These 24 T cell receptor beta chains originate from one sample sequenced in a study of CDR3 diversity in severe acne. TCRdb recomputed calls from the PCR reads with MiXCR, one row per CDR3 protein. The sample lists about 90,000 distinct CDR3 sequences; about half were seen once. Input material: blood. These receptor sequences come from a male donor with severe acne vulgaris.

This clonotype was seen ten or more times. This rearrangement joins TRBV6-5 to TRBJ2-7; D is unresolved. Germline V gene data show CDR1 as MNHEY and CDR2 as SVGAGI. There are 13 residues in the CDR3. Trimming stripped 10 bases from V and 5 bases from J, with 18 bases between. As DNA, the CDR3 is TGTGCCACCGTCGGTCGCAGGTCCAACGAGCAGTACTTC. Translated, it gives CATVGRRSNEQYF.

This clonotype has a count of ten or more. V gene TRBV20-1 combines with J gene TRBJ2-7, with D hard to call. V was cut by 0 bases and J by 6 bases, with 15 bases left in between. Germline V gene data show CDR1 as DFQATT and CDR2 as SNEGSKA (reference sequence). The CDR3 consists of 14 residues. The CDR3 loop is CSARDGMNALEQYF. The DNA for the CDR3 is TGCAGTGCTAGAGATGGCATGAATGCCCTCGAGCAGTACTTC.

This clonotype qualifies as medium-sized. V usage is TRBV7-8 and J usage is TRBJ1-5; a possible D gene is TRBD1 (5 bases). CDR3 length: 14 residues. The V gene's germline CDR1 is SGHVS and CDR2 FQNEAQ. The V end was cut by 6 bases, the J end by 0 bases, with 9 bases between. Here the CDR3 reads CASRFGASNQPQHF. In DNA form, the CDR3 reads TGTGCCAGCAGGTTCGGGGCTAGCAATCAGCCCCAGCATTTT.

J is TRBJ1-2 and V is TRBV20-1, with D possibly TRBD1 on 6 matching bases. The ends were cut back, 5 bases at V and 5 bases at J, with 21 bases in the middle. The CDR3 has 15 amino acids. Germline CDR1 and CDR2: DFQATT and SNEGSKA (reference sequence). The CDR3 nucleotides read TGCAGTGCTGAACCTTCGGGTTCAGGGGCATATGGCTACACCTTC. This sequence encodes CSAEPSGSGAYGYTF.

This clonotype was counted between two and nine times. V usage is TRBV6-1 and J usage is TRBJ2-1; unclear D gene. The CDR3 extends over 15 amino acids. V was shortened by 2 bases and J by 2 bases, with 10 bases between the two germline ends. CDR1 MNHNS and CDR2 SASEGT come from the germline V gene. The chain's CDR3 is CASSENLWPYNEQFF. The CDR3 coding sequence is TGTGCCAGCAGTGAAAACTTATGGCCCTACAATGAGCAGTTCTTC.

This clonotype was seen more than once but under ten times. This chain uses TRBV25-1 with TRBJ1-6; the D gene is possibly TRBD1 (6 bases). CDR3 length: 15 residues. V was shortened by 1 base and J by 7 bases, with 11 bases between the two germline ends. CDR1 and CDR2 (germline): MGHDK, SYGVNS. The DNA for the CDR3 is TGTGCCAGCAGTGAATTGGGGGGGCTGAATTCACCCCTCCACTTT. It translates to CASSELGGLNSPLHF.

Details on this clonotype: This may stem from a read error, because a much larger clone lies one nucleotide away. The chain links TRBV9 to TRBJ2-1; D remains ambiguous. The germline gives CDR1 SGDLS, CDR2 YYNGEE. This CDR3 has 15 residues. The CDR3 DNA reads as TGTGCCGGCAGCGTAGATCCGCTACCCTCGGATGAGCAGTTCTTC. This translates into CAGSVDPLPSDEQFF.

This chain joins TRBV20-1 and TRBJ2-7; 8 bases agree with TRBD2. With V trimmed by 6 bases and J by 5 bases, 21 bases remained unmatched. The germline V gene has CDR1 DFQATT and CDR2 SNEGSKA (reference sequence). The CDR3 is 17 residues long. The CDR3 protein is CSAQASTWGGRSNEQYF. CDR3 nucleotide sequence: TGCAGTGCCCAAGCCAGCACTTGGGGCGGGAGGAGTAACGAGCAGTACTTC.

This clonotype was detected a few times. The chain joins TRBV28 to TRBJ1-5; the D is unclear. V lost 6 bases to trimming and J lost 7 bases, with 7 bases between them. Per germline, CDR1 MDHEN and CDR2 SYDVKM. The CDR3 covers 11 residues. This chain's CDR3 is CASRRGQPQHF. For the CDR3, the DNA is TGTGCCAGCAGGCGAGGGCAGCCCCAGCATTTT. Supplemented by reference TRBV28 and TRBJ1-5, the full variable domain reads DVKVTQSSRYLVKRTGEKVFLECVQDMDHENMFWYRQDPGLGLRLIYFSYDVKMKEKGDIPEGYSVSREKKERFSLILESASTNQTSMYLCASRRGQPQHFGDGTRLSIL.

Concerning this clonotype: Relative to the germline gene, one junction end is altered; a read error may explain this. The J gene is TRBJ1-2, the V gene TRBV24-1; D ambiguous. CDR3 length: 14 amino acids. Germline loops: CDR1 KGHDR, CDR2 SFDVKD. In DNA, the CDR3 is TGTGCCGCCAGTGAGCGTACCTCGTATGGTGGCTACACCTTC. This codes for CAASERTSYGGYTF.

Here the CDR3 DNA reads TGTGCCAGCAGCCGATTAGGGAGCACAGATACGCAGTATTTT. The encoded protein is CASSRLGSTDTQYF. The chain employs TRBV12-3 or TRBV12-4 and TRBJ2-3; D is unclear. Trimming pared 6 bases from V and 0 bases from J, leaving 10 bases between. This CDR3 has 14 residues.

This clonotype was found many times. The rearrangement links TRBV5-6 to TRBJ2-7; TRBD1 matches at 7 bases. This CDR3 is 14 amino acids long. V was pared by 4 bases and J by 0 bases, with 4 bases of the junction left unmatched. Per the germline V gene, CDR1 is SGHDT and CDR2 is YYEEEE. The CDR3 DNA sequence: TGTGCCAGCAGCAAAAGGGGGCCCTCCTACGAGCAGTACTTC. This encodes CASSKRGPSYEQYF.

This clonotype is categorized as medium-sized. The chain couples TRBV10-1 to TRBJ2-7; TRBD2 agrees at 16 bases. V was clipped by 6 bases and J by 4 bases; unmatched bases: 6. The CDR3 totals 16 residues. From germline, CDR1 is WNHNN and CDR2 SYGVQD (reference sequence). CDR3 region: CASRGTSGRAPYEQYF. DNA for the CDR3: TGCGCCAGCAGGGGGACTAGCGGGAGGGCCCCGTACGAGCAGTACTTC.

The chain has TRBV19 and TRBJ2-5; 7 nucleotides line up with TRBD2. The CDR3 contains 15 residues. V shed 6 bases and J 3 bases; nucleotides not matched to a gene: 10. The germline V gene has CDR1 LNHDA and CDR2 SQIVND (reference sequence). CDR3 loop: CASSDTGTTKETQYF. The CDR3 DNA is TGTGCCAGTAGCGATACCGGGACTACAAAAGAGACCCAGTACTTC.

For this clonotype: At one of its ends the junction is not consistent with the germline gene, which may arise from a read error. CDR3 nucleotides: TGTGCCAGCAGTCTAAGTACAGGGAACTATGGTTACACCTTC. Amino acids: CASSLSTGNYGYTF. The genes are TRBV10-3 and TRBJ1-2, with a tentative D call TRBD1 (6 bases). CDR1 is ENHRY, CDR2 SYGVKD, per germline. The CDR3 length is 14 residues.

The V call is TRBV6-5, the J call TRBJ2-7; TRBD1 or TRBD2 may be the D gene (5 bases each). CDR3 length equals 16 residues. V lost 0 bases to trimming and J lost 1 base, with 13 bases between them. Germline loops: CDR1 MNHEY, CDR2 SVGAGI. The CDR3 sequence is CASSYSTGPRSYEQYF. In nucleotides, the CDR3 is TGTGCCAGCAGTTACTCTACGGGACCAAGGTCCTACGAGCAGTACTTC.

This clonotype was counted a single time. V usage is TRBV25-1 and J usage is TRBJ1-1; 7 nucleotides agree with TRBD1. The V gene's germline CDR1 is MGHDK and CDR2 SYGVNS. There are 13 residues in the CDR3. The ends lost 0 bases at V and 7 bases at J; junction bases unmatched: 2. The CDR3 nucleotides read TGTGCCAGCAGTGAATACACAGGGGTTGAAGCTTTCTTT. Its protein product is CASSEYTGVEAFF.

This sequence joins TRBV20-1 and TRBJ2-1, with 8 nucleotides matching TRBD1. CDR1 is DFQATT, CDR2 SNEGSKA, per germline (reference sequence). V dropped 6 bases and J dropped 10; count of bases not matched to a gene: 11. This CDR3 has 13 residues. The DNA of the CDR3 is TGCAGTGCAGAGACAGGGGCGACCTACGAGCAGTTCTTC. Protein product: CSAETGATYEQFF.

Comment on this clonotype: A much larger clone sits a single nucleotide away, making a read error possible. This sequence joins TRBV10-3 and TRBJ1-5; D is unclear. Germline values: CDR1 ENHRY, CDR2 SYGVKD. The CDR3 has 12 amino acids. CDR3 region: CAIGESDQPQHF. In nucleotides, the CDR3 is TGTGCCATCGGTGAGTCAGATCAGCCCCAGCATTTT.

In regard to this clonotype: One end of the junction is discordant with germline, which a read error may explain. The V call is TRBV6-5, the J call TRBJ1-2, with a tentative D call TRBD1 (5 bases). Germline CDR1 reads MNHEY; CDR2 reads SVGAGI. There are 14 residues in the CDR3. The CDR3 bases are TGTGCCAGCAGACCGGACTGGGGGGGTAATGGCTACACTTTC. Encoded protein: CASRPDWGGNGYTF.

This clonotype was seen more than once but under ten times. This sequence joins TRBV12-3 or TRBV12-4 and TRBJ1-6; D is undetermined. This CDR3 is 14 amino acids long. Trimming left V 3 bases short and J 5 bases short, with 8 bases between. CDR3 bases: TGTGCCAGCAGTTTTGGCGGAAATAATTCACCCCTCCACTTT. Translation: CASSFGGNNSPLHF.

The chain recombines TRBV24-1 with TRBJ1-1; D call uncertain. The CDR3 runs 14 residues. Germline CDR1 reads KGHDR; CDR2 reads SFDVKD. Deletions cut 0 bases from V and 5 bases from J, with 9 bases between. CDR3: CATSDLGVETEAFF. CDR3 bases: TGTGCCACCAGTGATTTGGGGGTTGAAACTGAAGCTTTCTTT.

The chain has TRBV7-3 and TRBJ2-7, with D perhaps TRBD1 (6 bases). Germline CDR1 reads SGHTA; CDR2 reads FQGTGA. Trimming took off 6 bases at V and 0 bases at J, with 9 bases between the two ends. The CDR3 totals 13 residues. CDR3 protein: CASSTGYSYEQYF. CDR3 bases: TGTGCCAGCAGTACAGGGTACTCCTACGAGCAGTACTTC.

This clonotype has just a few counts. Because it lacks the conserved phenylalanine or tryptophan at the end, this CDR3 is likely a read error. CDR3 protein: CANSLGRGTIYL. CDR3 DNA sequence: TGTGCCAACAGCTTAGGCCGAGGCACCATATATCTT. This chain connects TRBV11-2 to TRBJ1-3; D call uncertain. Germline CDR1 SGHAT, CDR2 FQNNGV. This CDR3 is 12 amino acids long.